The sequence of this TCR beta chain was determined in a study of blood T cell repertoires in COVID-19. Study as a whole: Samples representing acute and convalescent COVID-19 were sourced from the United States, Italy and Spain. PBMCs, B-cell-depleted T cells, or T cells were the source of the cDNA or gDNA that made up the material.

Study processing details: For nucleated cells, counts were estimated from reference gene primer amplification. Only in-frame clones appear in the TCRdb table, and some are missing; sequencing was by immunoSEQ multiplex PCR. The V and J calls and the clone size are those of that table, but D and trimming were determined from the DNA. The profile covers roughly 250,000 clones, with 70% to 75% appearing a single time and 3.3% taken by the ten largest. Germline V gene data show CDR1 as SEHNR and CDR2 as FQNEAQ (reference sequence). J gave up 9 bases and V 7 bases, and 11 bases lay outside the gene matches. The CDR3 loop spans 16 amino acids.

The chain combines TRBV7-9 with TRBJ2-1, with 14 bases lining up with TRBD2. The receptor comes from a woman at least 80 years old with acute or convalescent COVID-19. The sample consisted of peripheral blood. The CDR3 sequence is CASIPLPGLAGVEQFF. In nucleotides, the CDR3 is TGTGCCAGCATCCCTCTACCGGGACTAGCGGGAGTTGAGCAGTTCTTC. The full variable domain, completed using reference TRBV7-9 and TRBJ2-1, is DTGVSQNPRHKITKRGQNVTFRCDPISEHNRLYWYRQTLGQGPEFLTYFQNEAQLEKSRLLSDRFSAERPKGSFSTLEIQRTEQGDSAMYLCASIPLPGLAGVEQFFGPGTRLTVL.